These 30 T cell receptor beta chains came from one sample sequenced in a study of CD8 T cells in ankylosing spondylitis. TCRdb reprocessed the 5' RACE reads with MiXCR, giving one entry per CDR3 protein. This table has about 240,000 distinct CDR3 sequences, 8% to 9.5% appearing once. The sample consisted of blood, either unsorted or a sorted T cell fraction (not recorded which). The receptors here all came from a male donor with ankylosing spondylitis or in good health (not recorded which).

This clonotype was counted at least ten times. The rearrangement links TRBV5-1 to TRBJ1-2; 7 positions match TRBD1. V lost 4 bases to trimming and J lost 0 bases; unmatched junction nucleotides: 3. The CDR3 has 14 amino acids. CDR1 and CDR2 from the germline V gene are SGHRS and YFSETQ. Here the CDR3 reads CASSAGTANYGYTF. The CDR3 region has the DNA TGCGCCAGCAGCGCCGGGACAGCTAACTATGGCTACACCTTC.

This clonotype has a count of ten or more. The gene calls are TRBV20-1 and TRBJ1-1; a weak D match, TRBD1 (5 bases). This CDR3 has 14 residues. The germline V and J ends were trimmed by 3 bases and 4 bases, with 15 bases remaining between them. Germline V lookup: CDR1 DFQATT, CDR2 SNEGSKA (reference sequence). The CDR3 DNA sequence: TGCAGTGCTAGTTATCAGGGCGCCCTCACTGAAGCTTTCTTT. Protein: CSASYQGALTEAFF.

This clonotype was seen more than once but under ten times. The chain uses TRBV4-2 and TRBJ2-7; perhaps D is TRBD1 or TRBD2 (5 bases each). Trimming stripped 4 bases from V and 1 base from J, with 14 bases between. This CDR3 comprises 15 residues. Germline assignment: CDR1 LGHNA and CDR2 YNFKEQ. The CDR3 DNA follows: TGTGCCAGCAGCCCGGGGACGGCTACTTCCTACGAGCAGTACTTC. This encodes CASSPGTATSYEQYF.

The chain employs TRBV5-1 and TRBJ2-7, with 8 positions matching TRBD1. Germline CDR1 is SGHRS and CDR2 is YFSETQ. This CDR3 is built from 15 residues. Trimming removed 0 bases from V and 5 bases from J; junction bases left unmatched: 7. The CDR3 loop is CASSLAGGGLDEQYF. Written as DNA, the CDR3 is TGCGCCAGCAGCTTGGCAGGGGGCGGTCTCGACGAGCAGTACTTC. The full variable domain, in which reference TRBV5-1 and TRBJ2-7 provide the parts outside the CDR3, is KAGVTQTPRYLIKTRGQQVTLSCSPISGHRSVSWYQQTPGQGLQFLFEYFSETQRNKGNFPGRFSGRQFSNSRSEMNVSTLELGDSALYLCASSLAGGGLDEQYFGPGTRLTVT.

The rearrangement uses TRBV4-1 and TRBJ1-4; TRBD1 aligns across 8 bases. Germline CDR1 MGHRA, CDR2 YSYEKL. Trimming at V came to 0 bases and at J to 0 bases, leaving 3 bases not matched to a gene. The CDR3 spans 17 residues. In DNA form, the CDR3 reads TGCGCCAGCAGCCAAGAGGACAGGGTCACAACTAATGAAAAACTGTTTTTT. It specifies CASSQEDRVTTNEKLFF.

V is TRBV5-5 and J is TRBJ2-5; TRBD1 is a possible D gene (6 bases). The V end was cut by 2 bases, the J end by 5 bases, with 16 bases between. CDR1 and CDR2 from the germline V gene are SGHKS and YYEKEE (reference sequence). This CDR3 comprises 15 residues. CDR3 loop: CASSFNPGGEETQYF. As DNA, the CDR3 is TGTGCCAGCAGCTTTAACCCTGGGGGCGAGGAGACCCAGTACTTC.

Many counts were recorded for this clonotype. The DNA of the CDR3 is TGTGCCAGCAGCTTCCCGACCAGGGGAGACTATGGCTACACCTTC. Translated: CASSFPTRGDYGYTF. This chain uses TRBV7-2 with TRBJ1-2, with D perhaps matching TRBD1 (6 bases). Per the germline V gene, CDR1 is SGHTA and CDR2 is FQGNSA. The CDR3 has 15 residues. V lost 3 bases, J lost 3 bases, and 14 bases lay in between. Combining the CDR3 with reference TRBV7-2 and TRBJ1-2 gives the whole variable domain GAGVSQSPSNKVTEKGKDVELRCDPISGHTALYWYRQSLGQGLEFLIYFQGNSAPDKSGLPSDRFSAERTGGSVSTLTIQRTQQEDSAVYLCASSFPTRGDYGYTFGSGTRLTVV.

This clonotype occurred many times. The chain employs TRBV18 and TRBJ2-5; D may correspond to TRBD1 or TRBD2 (5 bases each). The CDR3 sequence is 14 residues long. Germline loops: CDR1 KGHSH, CDR2 LQKENI. The germline V and J ends were trimmed by 2 bases and 5 bases, with 12 bases remaining between them. CDR3 in DNA: TGTGCCAGCTCACCAATTGAGGGACGGGAGACCCAGTACTTC. Protein product: CASSPIEGRETQYF. Full variable domain (outside the CDR3, taken from reference TRBV18 and TRBJ2-5): NAGVMQNPRHLVRRRGQEARLRCSPMKGHSHVYWYRQLPEEGLKFMVYLQKENIIDESGMPKERFSAEFPKEGPSILRIQQVVRGDSAAYFCASSPIEGRETQYFGPGTRLLVL.

This clonotype came up many times. The chain has TRBV5-1 and TRBJ2-7; no clear D gene. Germline CDR1 is SGHRS and CDR2 is YFSETQ. Trimming took off 0 bases at V and 4 bases at J, with 11 bases between the two ends. This CDR3 region has 14 residues. CDR3 in amino acids: CASSLDGTPYEQYF. In DNA form, the CDR3 reads TGCGCCAGCAGCTTGGACGGTACCCCTTACGAGCAGTACTTC.

This clonotype was found a few times. This chain connects TRBV5-1 to TRBJ2-5; 8 bases match TRBD2. With V trimmed by 0 bases and J by 3 bases, 4 bases remained unmatched. The germline CDR1 and CDR2 sequences are SGHRS and YFSETQ. The CDR3 consists of 15 residues. The CDR3 DNA sequence: TGCGCCAGCAGCTTGGAAGGGACTAGTAAAGAGACCCAGTACTTC. It codes for CASSLEGTSKETQYF.

This clonotype was observed a handful of times. The chain employs TRBV7-9 and TRBJ2-5; possibly TRBD1 or TRBD2 for D (6 bases each). This CDR3 is 14 amino acids long. Germline lookup yields CDR1 SEHNR and CDR2 FQNEAQ (reference sequence). V was shortened by 3 bases and J by 3 bases, with 11 bases between the two germline ends. The CDR3 region has the DNA TGTGCCAGCAGCTTCGGGGGCGTAGAAGAGACCCAGTACTTC. Its translation: CASSFGGVEETQYF.

This clonotype was counted at least ten times. The chain couples TRBV19 to TRBJ2-1, with a possible D match to TRBD2 (6 bases). Germline-derived CDR1 and CDR2 are LNHDA and SQIVND (reference sequence). V was trimmed by 3 bases and J by 8 bases, leaving 11 bases between them. This CDR3 is 13 amino acids long. CDR3 DNA: TGTGCCAGTAGTATGGGACTTTGGGATGAGCAGTTCTTC. Residues: CASSMGLWDEQFF.

This clonotype occurred a few times. This sequence joins TRBV7-2 and TRBJ2-7, with D perhaps given as TRBD1 or TRBD2 (5 bases each). Looked up from germline, CDR1 is SGHTA and CDR2 is FQGNSA. With 6 bases removed from V and 2 bases from J, the gap between germline ends came to 17 bases. This CDR3 comprises 15 residues. This CDR3 is CASSLTRDPTYEQYF. CDR3 coding DNA: TGTGCCAGCAGTCTGACACGGGACCCGACCTACGAGCAGTACTTC.

This clonotype was seen ten or more times. The V and J genes are TRBV25-1 and TRBJ2-7, with TRBD1 matching 9 bases. Losses at the gene ends were 2 bases for V and 0 bases for J; bases not matched to a gene: 2. CDR3 length: 15 residues. The germline V gene has CDR1 MGHDK and CDR2 SYGVNS. The CDR3 nucleotides read TGTGCCAGCAGTGAAGAGACAGGGGGCTCCTACGAGCAGTACTTC. Its protein is CASSEETGGSYEQYF.

Only a few counts were recorded for this clonotype. This rearrangement joins TRBV12-3 or TRBV12-4 to TRBJ2-7; 7 bases fit TRBD2. Losses at the gene ends were 6 bases for V and 7 bases for J; bases not matched to a gene: 15. CDR3 size: 15 residues. As DNA, the CDR3 is TGTGCCAGCAGCCCGACGGCGGGAGAGGTCGTGGAGCAGTACTTC. This sequence encodes CASSPTAGEVVEQYF.

There are a few counts of this clonotype. The genes are TRBV24-1 and TRBJ2-5; TRBD1 matches at 8 bases. The V gene end was trimmed by 4 bases and the J gene end by 0 bases; junction bases not matched to a gene: 3. CDR1 and CDR2 from the germline V gene are KGHDR and SFDVKD. The CDR3 loop spans 15 amino acids. CDR3 in amino acids: CATSDPTGDQETQYF. The CDR3 bases are TGTGCCACCAGTGACCCGACAGGGGACCAAGAGACCCAGTACTTC.

As to this clonotype: Its ends do not fully match the called genes, so a read error is possible. The rearrangement links TRBV30 to TRBJ2-1, with 7 positions matching TRBD2. Germline V gene sequence: CDR1 GTSNPN, CDR2 SVGIG (reference sequence). The CDR3 is 16 residues long. The CDR3 protein is CAWSLRHGGSYDEQFF. CDR3 sequence (DNA): TGTGCCTGGAGTCTACGGCACGGGGGGTCCTACGATGAGCAGTTCTTC.

This clonotype was recorded at least ten times. The chain links TRBV20-1 to TRBJ1-2; D possibly corresponds to TRBD1 (6 bases). V lost 3 bases, J lost 3 bases, and 14 bases lay in between. CDR3 size: 14 residues. Germline V gene data show CDR1 as DFQATT and CDR2 as SNEGSKA (reference sequence). The CDR3 spells CSASPLGQYYGYTF. The DNA of the CDR3 is TGCAGTGCTAGCCCCCTAGGACAGTACTATGGCTACACCTTC.

In its sample, this clonotype was seen many times. The DNA of the CDR3 is TGTGCCAGTACGGCTGGGACAGGGAACACTGAAGCTTTCTTT. Residues: CASTAGTGNTEAFF. The rearrangement uses TRBV19 and TRBJ1-1; TRBD1 agrees at 8 bases. The CDR3 runs 14 residues. V was pared by 7 bases and J by 1 base, with 5 bases of the junction left unmatched. Per the germline V gene, CDR1 is LNHDA and CDR2 is SQIVND (reference sequence).

This sequence joins TRBV5-1 and TRBJ2-5; D uncertain. The CDR3 sequence is 13 residues long. The V gene's germline CDR1 is SGHRS and CDR2 YFSETQ. Trimming cost V 1 base and J 1 base, with 5 bases left between them. The CDR3 region is CASSLSSQETQYF. The CDR3 DNA reads TGCGCCAGCAGCTTGAGCTCCCAAGAGACCCAGTACTTC.

Concerning this clonotype: The junction does not match germline at one end; this may be a read error. The chain employs TRBV4-3 and TRBJ2-3; 14 bases are a match to TRBD2. The germline CDR1 and CDR2 sequences are LGHNA and YSLEER. The CDR3 runs 17 residues. The CDR3 loop is CASTAGLAGDQGDTRYF. The CDR3 DNA reads as TGCGCCAGCACCGCGGGACTAGCGGGGGATCAGGGGGATACGCGGTATTTT.

A few counts support this clonotype. V gene TRBV12-3 or TRBV12-4 combines with J gene TRBJ2-2; D may be TRBD1 (6 bases). The CDR3 consists of 18 residues. The V end was cut by 11 bases, the J end by 0 bases, with 25 bases between. The CDR3 is CAFSSYNLGQSNTGELFF. CDR3 sequence (DNA): TGTGCCTTCAGTTCCTACAATCTGGGACAATCGAACACCGGGGAGCTGTTTTTT.

The chain recombines TRBV20-1 with TRBJ2-1, with D perhaps TRBD2 (6 bases). This CDR3 is 14 amino acids long. Germline loops: CDR1 DFQATT, CDR2 SNEGSKA (reference sequence). The germline V and J ends were trimmed by 6 bases and 8 bases, with 20 bases remaining between them. The CDR3 DNA reads as TGCAGTGCCCGGCGGGACTTCCCGGGCGATGAGCAGTTCTTC. Protein product: CSARRDFPGDEQFF.

This clonotype was counted a few times. CDR3 in amino acids: CSARDLQGEQGTDTQYF. The CDR3 DNA reads TGCAGTGCTAGAGATTTACAGGGCGAGCAAGGGACAGATACGCAGTATTTT. The chain links TRBV20-1 to TRBJ2-3; the D gene is possibly TRBD1 (6 bases). The germline CDR1 and CDR2 sequences are DFQATT and SNEGSKA (reference sequence). The CDR3 consists of 17 residues. Trimming left V 0 bases short and J 3 bases short, with 19 bases between.

This clonotype was seen ten or more times. This sequence joins TRBV9 and TRBJ2-7; tentatively, D is TRBD2 (5 bases). Germline V gene lookup returns CDR1 SGDLS and CDR2 YYNGEE. V shed 0 bases and J shed 4 bases, with 8 bases lying between them. The CDR3 has 13 amino acids. The CDR3 DNA reads TGTGCCAGCAGCGTAGATTCGGGGTACGAGCAGTACTTC. Amino acid sequence: CASSVDSGYEQYF. Using reference TRBV9 and TRBJ2-7 for the parts outside the CDR3, the full variable domain is DSGVTQTPKHLITATGQRVTLRCSPRSGDLSVYWYQQSLDQGLQFLIQYYNGEERAKGNILERFSAQQFPDLHSELNLSSLELGDSALYFCASSVDSGYEQYFGPGTRLTVT.

As concerns this clonotype: This may arise from a read error, as a much more abundant clone is one base away. The CDR3 is CSLTSRGGAYEQYF. In DNA, the CDR3 is TGCAGTCTGACCTCTAGGGGGGGGGCGTACGAGCAGTACTTC. The chain recombines TRBV20-1 with TRBJ2-7; D perhaps matches TRBD2 (7 bases). From germline, CDR1 is DFQATT and CDR2 SNEGSKA (reference sequence). CDR3 length: 14 residues. V shed 8 bases and J shed 4 bases, with 21 bases lying between them.

Many counts were recorded for this clonotype. The CDR3 protein is CASSSGGSPLHF. CDR3 nucleotides: TGCGCCAGCAGCTCTGGAGGTTCACCCCTCCACTTT. The J gene is TRBJ1-6, the V gene TRBV5-1; no firm D call. CDR3 size: 12 residues. Germline V CDR1 and CDR2: SGHRS, YFSETQ. Trimming removed 3 bases at V and 9 bases at J, with 7 bases between.

The rearrangement links TRBV30 to TRBJ2-1; unclear D gene. Germline V lookup: CDR1 GTSNPN, CDR2 SVGIG (reference sequence). CDR3 length equals 10 residues. V gave up 1 base and J gave up 12 bases, with 7 bases separating them. CDR3 region: CAWSERWQFF. CDR3 DNA: TGTGCCTGGAGTGAACGGTGGCAGTTCTTC.

This clonotype was recorded many times. The V gene is TRBV4-3, the J gene TRBJ2-1; D call uncertain. The CDR3 has 14 residues. From germline, CDR1 is LGHNA and CDR2 YSLEER. V was clipped by 0 bases and J by 2 bases, with 5 bases between them. In DNA, the CDR3 is TGCGCCAGCAGCCAAGACAGGACCTACAATGAGCAGTTCTTC. It encodes CASSQDRTYNEQFF.

This clonotype was seen repeatedly, ten times or more. The J gene is TRBJ2-3, the V gene TRBV3-1; D may match TRBD1 or TRBD2 (5 bases each). The germline CDR1 and CDR2 sequences are LGHDT and YNNKEL (reference sequence). Trimming took 2 bases from V and 6 from J, leaving 12 bases between them. The CDR3 spans 14 residues. CDR3 nucleotides: TGTGCCAGCAGCCAATACGGGAAGGGGGATACGCAGTATTTT. As protein: CASSQYGKGDTQYF.